The 24 T cell receptor beta chains presented below share a single source sample, sequenced in a study of T cells in Graves' hyperthyroidism and ophthalmopathy. Amplification of TCR beta CDR3 regions was performed using RNA transcripts as template. A first-round RT-PCR of the TCR CDR3 used the HTBI primer set. One entry per CDR3 protein results from TCRdb running MiXCR on the multiplex PCR reads. The data contain about 700,000 distinct CDR3 sequences, 45% of them singletons. Sequencing used peripheral blood or thyroid tissue (not recorded which). The source is an adult man with Graves' disease, either hyperthyroidism or ophthalmopathy (not recorded which).

This clonotype has only one observation. The J gene is TRBJ1-6, the V gene TRBV25-1; no clear D. Between the trimmed V and J ends, which lost 0 bases and 5 bases, there was a span of 17 bases. This CDR3 has 18 amino acids. Germline V gene sequence: CDR1 MGHDK, CDR2 SYGVNS. The CDR3 sequence: CASSEYLGGIADNSPLHF. Here the CDR3 DNA reads TGTGCCAGCAGTGAATATCTTGGAGGGATCGCGGATAATTCACCCCTCCACTTT.

This chain links TRBV2 with TRBJ1-1; D unclear. Germline assignment: CDR1 SNHLY and CDR2 FYNNEI. V gave up 0 bases and J gave up 6 bases, with 11 bases separating them. This CDR3 has 14 residues. CDR3: CASSEAGQDPEAFF. The DNA for the CDR3 is TGTGCCAGCAGTGAAGCTGGGCAGGACCCTGAAGCTTTCTTT.

This clonotype was found many times. This chain connects TRBV12-3 or TRBV12-4 to TRBJ1-2; 8 nucleotides agree with TRBD1. With V trimmed by 7 bases and J by 4 bases, 5 bases remained unmatched. This CDR3 region has 13 residues. The CDR3 reads CASTKQGGYGYTF. CDR3 nucleotides: TGTGCCAGCACCAAACAGGGGGGCTATGGCTACACCTTC.

V gene TRBV10-3 combines with J gene TRBJ1-1; TRBD1 is a possible D gene (5 bases). The length of the CDR3 is 13 residues. The V and J ends lost 8 bases and 5 bases respectively, with 15 bases between them. Germline-derived CDR1 and CDR2 are ENHRY and SYGVKD. CDR3 residues: CAILGADRTEAFF. The CDR3 DNA reads as TGTGCCATCTTAGGGGCCGATAGGACTGAAGCTTTCTTT.

V and J are TRBV29-1 and TRBJ1-5; D may be TRBD1 (6 bases). The CDR3 contains 12 residues. V was clipped by 8 bases and J by 1 base, with 9 bases between them. CDR1 SQVTM and CDR2 ANQGSEA come from the germline V gene. The CDR3 sequence is CSSQGSNQPQHF. The CDR3, as DNA: TGCAGCTCGCAGGGGAGCAATCAGCCCCAGCATTTT.

The rearrangement links TRBV27 to TRBJ1-2; 8 bases map to TRBD1. This CDR3 region has 13 residues. The germline V gene encodes CDR1 MNHEY and CDR2 SMNVEV (reference sequence). The V gene end was trimmed by 6 bases and the J gene end by 6 bases; junction bases not matched to a gene: 6. Written as DNA, the CDR3 is TGTGCCAGCAGAGGACAGGGAGTGCATGGCTACACCTTC. Translation gives CASRGQGVHGYTF.

The J gene is TRBJ1-5, the V gene TRBV7-2; D possibly corresponds to TRBD1 (5 bases). V lost 6 bases and J 9 bases, leaving 18 bases between the germline ends. Per germline, CDR1 SGHTA and CDR2 FQGNSA. This CDR3 contains 14 residues. The DNA of the CDR3 is TGTGCCAGCAGTCCCCCGGGGGGAATAGCGCCCCAGCATTTT. It is translated as CASSPPGGIAPQHF.

This clonotype showed up many times. The V gene is TRBV10-2, the J gene TRBJ1-6; TRBD1 is a possible D gene (5 bases). Trimming shortened V by 3 bases and J by 6 bases, and 12 bases separated the two germline ends. This CDR3 has 15 amino acids. Germline V lookup: CDR1 WSHSY, CDR2 SAAADI. The CDR3 nucleotides read TGCGCCAGCAGTGATCGGACACTTAGTAATTCACCCCTCCACTTT. This gives the protein CASSDRTLSNSPLHF.

The rearrangement joins TRBV20-1 to TRBJ2-7; 11 nucleotides match TRBD2. Germline CDR1 reads DFQATT; CDR2 reads SNEGSKA (reference sequence). Trimming at V came to 1 base and at J to 8 bases, leaving 10 bases not matched to a gene. The CDR3 length is 15 residues. CDR3 sequence (DNA): TGCAGTGCTAGAGCCGGCGGGACTAGCGGTTCAAAGCAGTACTTC. Protein: CSARAGGTSGSKQYF.

The CDR3 sequence: CATSRGVQETQYF. The CDR3 coding sequence is TGTGCCACCAGCAGGGGGGTTCAGGAGACCCAGTACTTC. The J gene is TRBJ2-5, the V gene TRBV15; D may correspond to TRBD1 or TRBD2 (5 bases each). Trimming cost V 3 bases and J 5 bases, with 10 bases left between them. This CDR3 contains 13 residues. CDR1 LNHNV and CDR2 YYDKDF come from the germline V gene (reference sequence).

In its sample, this clonotype was seen a few times. The J gene is TRBJ1-2, the V gene TRBV12-3 or TRBV12-4, with 7 bases identical to TRBD1. With 7 bases clipped from V and 7 bases from J, the junction kept 9 bases outside the gene matches. The CDR3 extends over 13 amino acids. This CDR3 is CASTTSQGTGYTF. The CDR3 DNA is TGTGCCAGCACCACTTCACAGGGGACTGGCTACACCTTC.

This clonotype showed up just a few times. The chain has TRBV10-2 and TRBJ2-2, with TRBD2 identical over 10 bases. This CDR3 has 19 amino acids. V dropped 10 bases and J dropped 0; count of bases not matched to a gene: 17. Per the germline V gene, CDR1 is WSHSY and CDR2 is SAAADI. Here the CDR3 reads CATLIAPSGSRANTGELFF. The CDR3 DNA is TGCGCCACCCTTATTGCCCCTAGCGGGAGTAGGGCGAACACCGGGGAGCTGTTTTTT.

This clonotype was observed at least ten times. J is TRBJ1-1 and V is TRBV5-1, with D unclear. Germline V gene lookup returns CDR1 SGHRS and CDR2 YFSETQ. The length of the CDR3 is 14 residues. V was shortened by 0 bases and J by 1 base, with 7 bases between the two germline ends. This chain's CDR3 is CASSLDPKNTEAFF. In DNA form, the CDR3 reads TGCGCCAGCAGCTTGGACCCCAAGAACACTGAAGCTTTCTTT.

The chain is built from TRBV25-1 and TRBJ1-2; the D is unclear. V was pared by 5 bases and J by 0 bases, with 10 bases between. CDR1 and CDR2 from the germline V gene are MGHDK and SYGVNS. The CDR3 is 14 amino acids. Written as DNA, the CDR3 is TGTGCCAGCAGTTCCAACCCCTCTAACTATGGCTACACCTTC. Translating gives CASSSNPSNYGYTF.

V and J are TRBV29-1 and TRBJ1-1, with D perhaps TRBD1 (6 bases). The germline V gene encodes CDR1 SQVTM and CDR2 ANQGSEA. The CDR3 spans 13 residues. V was trimmed by 4 bases and J by 5 bases, leaving 14 bases between them. The CDR3 spells CSVGQGRRTEAFF. CDR3 DNA sequence: TGCAGCGTTGGTCAGGGGAGAAGGACTGAAGCTTTCTTT. Combining the CDR3 with reference TRBV29-1 and TRBJ1-1 gives the whole variable domain SAVISQKPSRDICQRGTSLTIQCQVDSQVTMMFWYRQQPGQSLTLIATANQGSEATYESGFVIDKFPISRPNLTFSTLTVSNMSPEDSSIYLCSVGQGRRTEAFFGQGTRLTVV.

This rearrangement joins TRBV11-1 to TRBJ1-1, with D possibly matching TRBD1 (5 bases). Germline CDR1 is SGHAT and CDR2 is FQDESV (reference sequence). V lost 1 base, J lost 1 base, and 13 bases lay in between. This CDR3 comprises 16 residues. CDR3 sequence (DNA): TGTGCCAGCAGCTTAGGAAAGGGGAGCAGGAACACTGAAGCTTTCTTT. It codes for CASSLGKGSRNTEAFF.

CDR3 residues: CATSRGGRNQETQYF. CDR3 sequence (DNA): TGTGCCACCAGCAGAGGCGGGCGGAACCAAGAGACCCAGTACTTC. The chain links TRBV15 to TRBJ2-5, with a weak D call TRBD2 (5 bases). Germline loops: CDR1 LNHNV, CDR2 YYDKDF (reference sequence). V was shortened by 1 base and J by 0 bases, with 9 bases between the two germline ends. The CDR3 spans 15 residues.

This clonotype appeared a few times. The chain employs TRBV6-5 and TRBJ1-1; unclear D gene. The CDR3 runs to 11 residues. V was cut by 7 bases and J by 7 bases, with 10 bases left in between. Looked up from germline, CDR1 is MNHEY and CDR2 is SVGAGI. In DNA form, the CDR3 reads TGTGCCAGCACCGGAACGCGTGAAGCTTTCTTT. The encoded protein is CASTGTREAFF.

This clonotype was recorded many times. The CDR3 sequence: CASSSTWRRNTIYF. CDR3 nucleotide sequence: TGTGCCAGCAGCTCGACATGGCGAAGAAACACCATATATTTT. This chain joins TRBV7-9 and TRBJ1-3; no reliable D call. Germline CDR1 is SEHNR and CDR2 is FQNEAQ (reference sequence). This CDR3 has 14 amino acids. Trimming pared 4 bases from V and 5 bases from J, leaving 12 bases between.

This clonotype appeared once. This sequence joins TRBV2 and TRBJ2-5; no clear D gene. The J call is in doubt because the DNA end fits TRBJ2-7 better. Germline V gene sequence: CDR1 SNHLY, CDR2 FYNNEI. The CDR3 contains 15 residues. The CDR3 sequence: CASSEGSMLSYEQYF. In DNA, the CDR3 is TGTGCCAGCAGTGAAGGATCCATGCTCTCCTACGAGCAGTACTTC.

This clonotype is categorized as medium-sized. The chain links TRBV29-1 to TRBJ1-6; D is undetermined. The V gene's germline CDR1 is SQVTM and CDR2 ANQGSEA. V dropped 5 bases and J dropped 9 bases, with 11 bases sitting between them. The CDR3 loop spans 12 amino acids. The CDR3 DNA is TGCAGCGTTAGGACTGGATCTTCACCCCTCCACTTT. This sequence encodes CSVRTGSSPLHF.

This chain uses TRBV11-1 with TRBJ2-7; maybe TRBD2 (5 bases). The CDR3 contains 14 residues. The V end was cut by 3 bases, the J end by 2 bases, with 11 bases between. CDR1 is SGHAT, CDR2 FQDESV, per germline (reference sequence). The CDR3 bases are TGTGCCAGCAGCTTCCGGGAAGGCGCCTACGAGCAGTACTTC. Protein: CASSFREGAYEQYF.

The chain is built from TRBV2 and TRBJ1-2; TRBD1 aligns across 7 bases. This CDR3 spans 13 amino acids. Germline values: CDR1 SNHLY, CDR2 FYNNEI. J gave up 8 bases and V 6 bases, and 9 bases lay outside the gene matches. Written as DNA, the CDR3 is TGTGCCAGCAGCGAGACAGGGAATGGCGGCTACACCTTC. Translation gives CASSETGNGGYTF.

The V and J genes are TRBV29-1 and TRBJ1-2, with D possibly matching TRBD1 (6 bases). The germline V gene encodes CDR1 SQVTM and CDR2 ANQGSEA. The V end lost 8 bases, the J end lost 8 bases, and 15 bases lay between the germline ends. CDR3 length: 11 residues. The CDR3 DNA reads TGCAGCTTGGAAGGGGGAGCCGGCTACACCTTC. It encodes CSLEGGAGYTF. The whole variable domain, remainder taken from reference TRBV29-1 and TRBJ1-2, is SAVISQKPSRDICQRGTSLTIQCQVDSQVTMMFWYRQQPGQSLTLIATANQGSEATYESGFVIDKFPISRPNLTFSTLTVSNMSPEDSSIYLCSLEGGAGYTFGSGTRLTVV.